The entry below describes one T cell receptor beta chain. The antigen is undetermined. These data belong to a study of regulatory T cells in long-lasting Graves disease. Arm-PCR of CDR3 regions and iRepertoire HTBI primers were the basis on which TCR beta libraries were built. Original methodology: Detected in the samples were over 55 TRBV and 12 to 15 TRBJ segments. MiXCR, run by TCRdb on the multiplex PCR reads, gives a single entry per CDR3 protein. The V and J calls, along with clone size, are taken from TCRdb and not from the paper's own processing. Among a few hundred thousand distinct CDR3 sequences, 20% to 25% were seen once, and the ten largest hold 26%. Study-wide results and limits: Persistent disease exhibited a predilection for TRBV28, TRBJ1-2 and TRBJ2-5.

The time point denotes: persistent/refractory GD, antithyroid drugs over 5 years with positive TRAb. RNA from PBMCs was the source of the TCR library. The authors diagnosed Graves' disease using American Thyroid Association guidelines. Peripheral blood, about 9 milliliters of it, was drawn into EDTA tubes. This CDR3 spans 13 amino acids. Germline values: CDR1 LNHNV, CDR2 YYDKDF (reference sequence). V gave up 4 bases and J gave up 2 bases, with 5 bases separating them. The material was peripheral blood mononuclear cells (PBMCs), obtained when the disease was refractory, from a patient treated with antithyroid drugs. The clonotype originates from a female donor with Graves disease. The V and J genes are TRBV15 and TRBJ2-2; D remains ambiguous. DNA for the CDR3: TGTGCCACCAGCAAAAGTAACACCGGGGAGCTGTTTTTT. Encoded protein: CATSKSNTGELFF.